This T cell receptor (beta chain) was obtained from a study of T cell changes during pregnancy in multiple sclerosis. Germline V gives CDR1 SGHRS, CDR2 YFSETQ. The CDR3 totals 15 residues. The V and J ends lost 0 bases and 5 bases, in that order; junction bases with no gene match: 3. The data were produced by immunoSEQ multiplex PCR, yet TCRdb's version contains in-frame clones alone and is incomplete. The sample lists approximately 70,000 clones; 90% to 95% were seen once. The origin of this receptor is a female donor with multiple sclerosis, enrolled in a pregnancy study. This specimen was CD4+ T cells from peripheral blood mononuclear cells, taken before pregnancy. The chain couples TRBV5-1 to TRBJ2-1; 9 bases match TRBD2. CDR3 nucleotide sequence: TGCGCCAGCAGCTTGGAGGTAGCGGGAGACAATGAGCAGTTCTTC. Its protein is CASSLEVAGDNEQFF.